Below, 12 T cell receptor beta chains from the same sample are listed, as sequenced in a study of identical twins. TCRdb passed the 5' RACE reads through MiXCR, listing each CDR3 protein once. Of roughly 200,000 distinct CDR3 sequences listed, around 6.8% were seen once; the top ten hold less than 2.5%. These data were likewise used in another study, on yellow fever vaccine responses in identical twins.

Specimen: memory (CD45RO+) T cells sorted from blood. The receptors stem from a woman aged 18 to 35 in good health.

The genes are TRBV7-8 and TRBJ2-3, with TRBD2 matching 10 bases. The CDR3 covers 15 residues. Germline CDR1 and CDR2: SGHVS and FQNEAQ. J lost 2 bases, V lost 2 bases, and 1 base had no gene match. The CDR3 here is CASSLLAGDTDTQYF. The CDR3 DNA follows: TGTGCCAGCAGCTTACTAGCGGGGGACACAGATACGCAGTATTTT.

The table lists this clonotype with a few counts. This chain uses TRBV3-1 with TRBJ1-2; tentatively, D is TRBD1 (5 bases). This CDR3 has 15 amino acids. The germline gives CDR1 LGHDT, CDR2 YNNKEL (reference sequence). V lost 0 bases and J lost 8, with 16 bases in between. CDR3 coding DNA: TGTGCCAGCAGCCAAGATAACGAGGGGTTGAAGGGCTACACCTTC. Translating gives CASSQDNEGLKGYTF.

This clonotype is a singleton in its sample. This chain links TRBV18 with TRBJ2-6; D not resolved. V gave up 0 bases and J gave up 0 bases, with 3 bases separating them. The CDR3 runs 15 residues. Per the germline V gene, CDR1 is KGHSH and CDR2 is LQKENI. The CDR3 reads CASSPPHSGANVLTF. The DNA of the CDR3 is TGTGCCAGCTCACCACCGCACTCTGGGGCCAACGTCCTGACTTTC.

This clonotype was recorded at least ten times. The rearrangement joins TRBV12-3 or TRBV12-4 to TRBJ2-3; D may be TRBD1 (5 bases). The CDR3 covers 15 residues. Trimming cost V 4 bases and J 1 base, with 12 bases left between them. DNA for the CDR3: TGTGCCAGCAGTTCCCAGGGCGATGGCACAGATACGCAGTATTTT. It is translated as CASSSQGDGTDTQYF.

V gene TRBV6-4 combines with J gene TRBJ2-2; 8 nucleotides align to TRBD1. This CDR3 is built from 15 residues. Per the germline V gene, CDR1 is MRHNA and CDR2 is SNTAGT. V was pared by 5 bases and J by 6 bases, with 8 bases of the junction left unmatched. The chain's CDR3 is CASSSGQDLAGELFF. In DNA form, the CDR3 reads TGTGCCAGCAGTTCGGGACAGGATCTTGCCGGGGAGCTGTTTTTT.

This clonotype has only a few counts. The chain uses TRBV24-1 and TRBJ2-6, with D hard to call. Looked up from germline, CDR1 is KGHDR and CDR2 is SFDVKD. The CDR3 has 12 residues. The ends were cut back, 12 bases at V and 1 base at J, with 6 bases in the middle. The CDR3 is CAAGSGANVLTF. For the CDR3, the DNA is TGTGCCGCCGGGTCTGGGGCCAACGTCCTGACTTTC.

This clonotype was detected only a few times. The chain recombines TRBV20-1 with TRBJ2-7, with 10 nucleotides matching TRBD2. V dropped 0 bases and J dropped 6; count of bases not matched to a gene: 11. This CDR3 region has 16 residues. Germline V gene data show CDR1 as DFQATT and CDR2 as SNEGSKA (reference sequence). CDR3 protein: CSARDGSAGGRREQYF. In DNA, the CDR3 is TGCAGTGCTAGAGATGGCTCAGCGGGGGGGCGACGCGAGCAGTACTTC.

This clonotype occurred many times. The V call is TRBV7-9, the J call TRBJ1-5; 7 nucleotides agree with TRBD1. Unmatched junction bases numbered 6, after V lost 5 bases and J lost 2 bases. Germline-derived CDR1 and CDR2 are SEHNR and FQNEAQ (reference sequence). CDR3 length: 15 residues. The DNA of the CDR3 is TGTGCCAGCAGCCCGACAGGGTTCGGCAATCAGCCCCAGCATTTT. Translating gives CASSPTGFGNQPQHF.

This chain links TRBV5-1 with TRBJ2-7; D remains unclear. The CDR3 loop spans 12 amino acids. The germline V gene has CDR1 SGHRS and CDR2 YFSETQ. V dropped 0 bases and J dropped 5 bases, with 6 bases sitting between them. CDR3 in amino acids: CASSLAGHEQYF. The CDR3, as DNA: TGCGCCAGCAGCTTGGCCGGTCACGAGCAGTACTTC.

This clonotype was counted at least ten times. The V gene is TRBV5-1, the J gene TRBJ2-1; 9 nucleotides match TRBD1. With V trimmed by 0 bases and J by 6 bases, 7 bases remained unmatched. The V gene's germline CDR1 is SGHRS and CDR2 YFSETQ. The length of the CDR3 is 16 residues. The chain's CDR3 is CASSLGPGQGGNEQFF. CDR3 in DNA: TGCGCCAGCAGCTTGGGTCCGGGACAGGGTGGCAATGAGCAGTTCTTC.

This clonotype was detected many times. The chain combines TRBV5-1 with TRBJ2-2; maybe TRBD1 (5 bases). The CDR3 extends over 15 amino acids. The V and J ends lost 4 bases and 1 base respectively, with 11 bases between them. The germline gives CDR1 SGHRS, CDR2 YFSETQ. CDR3 DNA sequence: TGCGCCAGCAGCCCCAAGACAGTGAACACCGGGGAGCTGTTTTTT. It specifies CASSPKTVNTGELFF. Using reference TRBV5-1 and TRBJ2-2 for the parts outside the CDR3, the full variable domain is KAGVTQTPRYLIKTRGQQVTLSCSPISGHRSVSWYQQTPGQGLQFLFEYFSETQRNKGNFPGRFSGRQFSNSRSEMNVSTLELGDSALYLCASSPKTVNTGELFFGEGSRLTVL.

This clonotype showed up just a few times. The chain couples TRBV5-1 to TRBJ2-3; 7 nucleotides align to TRBD2. J was trimmed by 4 bases and V by 4 bases; bases with no gene match: 3. This CDR3 contains 13 residues. Germline V gene sequence: CDR1 SGHRS, CDR2 YFSETQ. This CDR3 is CASSAAGADTQYF. The DNA for the CDR3 is TGCGCCAGCAGCGCGGCGGGAGCAGATACGCAGTATTTT.